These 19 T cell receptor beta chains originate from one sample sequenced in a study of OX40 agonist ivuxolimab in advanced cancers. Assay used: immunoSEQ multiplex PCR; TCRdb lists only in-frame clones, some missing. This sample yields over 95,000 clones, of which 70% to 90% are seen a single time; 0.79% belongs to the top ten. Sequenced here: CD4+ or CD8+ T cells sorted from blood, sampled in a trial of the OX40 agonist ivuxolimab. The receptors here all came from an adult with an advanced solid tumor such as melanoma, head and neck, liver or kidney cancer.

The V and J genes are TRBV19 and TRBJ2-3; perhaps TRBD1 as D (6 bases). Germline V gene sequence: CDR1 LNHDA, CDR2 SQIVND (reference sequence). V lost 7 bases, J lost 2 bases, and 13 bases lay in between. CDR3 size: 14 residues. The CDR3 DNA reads TGTGCCAGTATGCGACGACAGGACACAGATACGCAGTATTTT. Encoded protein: CASMRRQDTDTQYF.

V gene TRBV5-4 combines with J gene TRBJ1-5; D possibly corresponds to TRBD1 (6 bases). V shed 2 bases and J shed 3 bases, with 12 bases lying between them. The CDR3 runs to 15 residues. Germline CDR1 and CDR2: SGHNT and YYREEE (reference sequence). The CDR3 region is CASSLRGTPNQPQHF. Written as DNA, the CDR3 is TGTGCCAGCAGCTTACGCGGGACACCCAATCAGCCCCAGCATTTT.

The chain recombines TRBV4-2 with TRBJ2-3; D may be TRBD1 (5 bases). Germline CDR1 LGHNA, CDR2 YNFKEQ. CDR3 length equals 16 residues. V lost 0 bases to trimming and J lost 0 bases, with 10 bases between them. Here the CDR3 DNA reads TGTGCCAGCAGCCAAGATGGGGCCAGCAGCACAGATACGCAGTATTTT. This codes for CASSQDGASSTDTQYF.

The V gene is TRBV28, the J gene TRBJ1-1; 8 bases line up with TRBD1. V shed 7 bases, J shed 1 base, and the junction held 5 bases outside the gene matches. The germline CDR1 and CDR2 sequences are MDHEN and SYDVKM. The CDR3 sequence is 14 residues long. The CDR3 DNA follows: TGTGCCAGCACCGCAGGGGGCGCGAACACTGAAGCTTTCTTT. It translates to CASTAGGANTEAFF.

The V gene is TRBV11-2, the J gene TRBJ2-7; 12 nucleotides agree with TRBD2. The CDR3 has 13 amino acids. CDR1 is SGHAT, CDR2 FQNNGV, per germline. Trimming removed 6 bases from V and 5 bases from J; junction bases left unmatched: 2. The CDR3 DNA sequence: TGTGCCAGCAGACTAGCGGGGGGTCACGAGCAGTACTTC. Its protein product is CASRLAGGHEQYF.

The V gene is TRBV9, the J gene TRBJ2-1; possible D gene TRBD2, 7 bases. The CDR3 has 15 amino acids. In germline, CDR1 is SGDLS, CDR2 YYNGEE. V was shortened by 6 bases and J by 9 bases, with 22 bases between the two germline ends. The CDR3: CASNSGTPSAGEQFF. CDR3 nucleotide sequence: TGTGCCAGCAACAGCGGGACACCATCTGCGGGTGAGCAGTTCTTC.

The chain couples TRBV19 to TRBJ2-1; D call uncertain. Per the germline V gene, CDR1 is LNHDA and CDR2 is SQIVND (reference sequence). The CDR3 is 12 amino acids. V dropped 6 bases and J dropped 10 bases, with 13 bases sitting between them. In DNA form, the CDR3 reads TGTGCCAGTAGCCAGTTAAGAGAGGAGCAGTTCTTC. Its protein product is CASSQLREEQFF.

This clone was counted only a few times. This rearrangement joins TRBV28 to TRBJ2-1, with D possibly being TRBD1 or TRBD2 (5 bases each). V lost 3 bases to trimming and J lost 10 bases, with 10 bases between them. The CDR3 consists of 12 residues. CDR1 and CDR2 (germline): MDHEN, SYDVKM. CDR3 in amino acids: CASSFTRDEQFF. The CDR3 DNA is TGTGCCAGCAGTTTTACCCGGGACGAGCAGTTCTTC. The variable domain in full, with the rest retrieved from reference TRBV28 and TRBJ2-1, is DVKVTQSSRYLVKRTGEKVFLECVQDMDHENMFWYRQDPGLGLRLIYFSYDVKMKEKGDIPEGYSVSREKKERFSLILESASTNQTSMYLCASSFTRDEQFFGPGTRLTVL.

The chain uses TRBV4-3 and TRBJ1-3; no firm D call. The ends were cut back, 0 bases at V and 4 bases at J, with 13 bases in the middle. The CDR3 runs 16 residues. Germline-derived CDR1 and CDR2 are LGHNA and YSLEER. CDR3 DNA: TGCGCCAGCAGCCAAGAGGTCCGGGCCCAGGGAAACACCATATATTTT. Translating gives CASSQEVRAQGNTIYF.

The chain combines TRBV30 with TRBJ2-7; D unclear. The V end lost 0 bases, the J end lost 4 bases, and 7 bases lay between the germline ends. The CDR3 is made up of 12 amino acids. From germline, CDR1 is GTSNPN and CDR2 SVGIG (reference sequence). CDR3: CAWSVSLYEQYF. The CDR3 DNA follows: TGTGCCTGGAGTGTAAGCCTGTACGAGCAGTACTTC.

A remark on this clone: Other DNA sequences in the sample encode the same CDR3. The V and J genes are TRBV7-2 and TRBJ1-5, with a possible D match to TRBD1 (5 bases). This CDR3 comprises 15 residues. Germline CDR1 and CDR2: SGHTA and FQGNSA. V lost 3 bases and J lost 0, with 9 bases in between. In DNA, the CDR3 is TGTGCCAGCAGCTTGCAAGGGGTTAGCAATCAGCCCCAGCATTTT. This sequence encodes CASSLQGVSNQPQHF.

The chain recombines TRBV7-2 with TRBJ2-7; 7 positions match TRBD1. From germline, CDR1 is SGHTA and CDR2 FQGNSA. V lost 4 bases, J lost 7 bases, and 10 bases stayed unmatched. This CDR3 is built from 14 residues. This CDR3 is CASSSKLDRSEQYF. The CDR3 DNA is TGTGCCAGCAGCTCAAAATTGGACAGGTCAGAGCAGTACTTC.

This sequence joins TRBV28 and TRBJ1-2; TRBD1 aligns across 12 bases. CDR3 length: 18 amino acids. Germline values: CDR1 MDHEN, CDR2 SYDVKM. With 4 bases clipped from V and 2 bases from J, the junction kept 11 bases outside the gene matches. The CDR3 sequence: CASSSPAGQGASNYGYTF. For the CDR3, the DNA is TGTGCCAGCAGTTCCCCAGCGGGACAGGGGGCCTCGAACTATGGCTACACCTTC.

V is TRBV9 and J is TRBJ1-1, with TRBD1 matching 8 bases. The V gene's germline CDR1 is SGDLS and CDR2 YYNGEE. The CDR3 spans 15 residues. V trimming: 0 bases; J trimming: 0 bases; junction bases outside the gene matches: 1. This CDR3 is CASSVEGQVNTEAFF. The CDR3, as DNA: TGTGCCAGCAGCGTAGAGGGACAGGTGAACACTGAAGCTTTCTTT.

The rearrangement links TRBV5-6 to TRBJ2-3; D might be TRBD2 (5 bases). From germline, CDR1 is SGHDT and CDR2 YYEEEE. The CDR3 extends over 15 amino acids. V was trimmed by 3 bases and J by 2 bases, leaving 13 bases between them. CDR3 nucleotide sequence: TGTGCCAGCAGCTCCCCGGGCGGACTCACAGATACGCAGTATTTT. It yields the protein CASSSPGGLTDTQYF.

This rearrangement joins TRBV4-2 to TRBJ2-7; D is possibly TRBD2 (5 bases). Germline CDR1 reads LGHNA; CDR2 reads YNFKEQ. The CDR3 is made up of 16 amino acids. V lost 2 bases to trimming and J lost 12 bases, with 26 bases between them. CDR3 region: CASSQLTGLDSEGPYF. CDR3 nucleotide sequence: TGTGCCAGCAGCCAATTAACCGGCCTCGACTCCGAGGGTCCGTACTTC.

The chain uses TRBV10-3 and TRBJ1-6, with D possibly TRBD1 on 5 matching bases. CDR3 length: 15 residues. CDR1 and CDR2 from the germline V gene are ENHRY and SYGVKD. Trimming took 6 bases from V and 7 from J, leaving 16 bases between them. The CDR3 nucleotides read TGTGCCATCAGCCCGGGACGTGAGCCCAATTCACCCCTCCACTTT. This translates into CAISPGREPNSPLHF.

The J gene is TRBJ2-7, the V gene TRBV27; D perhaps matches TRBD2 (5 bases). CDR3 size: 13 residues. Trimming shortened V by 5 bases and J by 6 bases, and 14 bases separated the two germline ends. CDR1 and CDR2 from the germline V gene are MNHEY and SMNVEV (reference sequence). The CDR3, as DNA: TGTGCCAGCAGTCCCCGTACAGAGGGCGAGCAGTACTTC. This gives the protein CASSPRTEGEQYF.

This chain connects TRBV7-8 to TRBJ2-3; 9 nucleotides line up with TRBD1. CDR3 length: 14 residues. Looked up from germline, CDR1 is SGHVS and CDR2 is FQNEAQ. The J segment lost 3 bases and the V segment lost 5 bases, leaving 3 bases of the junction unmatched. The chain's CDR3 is CASSRQGGTDTQYF. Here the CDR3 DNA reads TGTGCCAGCAGCCGACAGGGGGGGACAGATACGCAGTATTTT.